This T cell receptor beta chain was retrieved from a study of blood T cell repertoires in COVID-19. The overall study: The recovered donors of Cohort 3 showed two negative PCRs, clearance, or symptom resolution. T cells, B-cell-depleted T cells, or PBMCs provided the cDNA or gDNA that served as material. Samples of COVID-19 (acute and convalescent) were obtained from the United States, Italy and Spain.

Individuals aged roughly 18 to 95 years were recruited from 24 US areas. Sequencing was performed with immunoSEQ multiplex PCR; in TCRdb, only in-frame clones are kept and a portion is missing. The profile shows over 250,000 clones, 88% of them singletons. Germline values: CDR1 MNHEY, CDR2 SVGAGI. This CDR3 has 14 amino acids. V was clipped by 4 bases and J by 3 bases, with 12 bases between them. The clonotype comes from an older woman in a cohort exposed to, infected with or recovered from COVID-19 (not recorded which). Sequenced sample: PBMCs or T cells enriched from blood (not recorded which). The chain carries TRBV6-5 and TRBJ1-1, with D uncertain. CDR3 nucleotides: TGTGCCAGCAGTTCCGGAGGGTGGGACACTGAAGCTTTCTTT. Protein sequence: CASSSGGWDTEAFF.